This T cell receptor beta chain was obtained from a study of CD4 T cells in relation to SARS-CoV-2 and coronaviruses. At the level of the study: PBMCs were cultured with antigen for over 8 days before TCR beta sequencing. Shared crossreactive spike epitopes were mapped to their HLA restriction.

The repertoire was sequenced with immunoSEQ multiplex PCR; TCRdb's copy has only in-frame clones and lacks some. The table lists some 40,000 clones, 77% of them singletons. Study-level results: Culture-expanded clones reflect memory recall rather than primary priming during culture.

Germline assignment: CDR1 GTSNPN and CDR2 SVGIG (reference sequence). CDR3 length: 13 residues. V shed 3 bases, J shed 4 bases, and the junction held 5 bases outside the gene matches. Over 80,000 naive or memory CD4+ cells were cultured with CEF peptides for approximately eleven days. As to this clone: Its antigen is undetermined.

This chain links TRBV30 with TRBJ1-2; 7 bases fit TRBD1. What was sequenced was memory CD4+ T cells from PBMCs, cultured in vitro. This clonotype was obtained from an adult with COVID-19. The CDR3 nucleotides are TGTGCCTGGAGCCCCGGGACAGTCTATGGCTACACCTTC. Amino acids: CAWSPGTVYGYTF.